Listed here are 7 T cell receptor beta chains from one sample, sequenced in a study of blood T cell repertoires in COVID-19. Some clones are missing from TCRdb's copy, which holds only in-frame ones; the method was immunoSEQ multiplex PCR. The sample consists of hundreds of thousands of clones, roughly 90% of them appearing once. Material: PBMCs or T cells enriched from blood (not recorded which). Source of these receptors: a woman aged 30 to 39 who had recovered from COVID-19.

The chain recombines TRBV5-3 with TRBJ2-7; 7 bases match TRBD1. TRBV5-3 is noted as an ORF with a role that remains uncertain. The trim removed 3 bases at V and 12 bases at J, leaving 15 bases unmatched. This CDR3 comprises 14 residues. CDR3 residues: CARSYWGQNLGLYF. The CDR3 bases are TGTGCCAGAAGCTATTGGGGACAGAACCTCGGTCTGTACTTC.

The genes are TRBV27 and TRBJ1-4, with TRBD1 matching over 7 bases. Germline trimming cut 1 base from V and 10 bases from J; bases unmatched to any gene: 6. Per the germline V gene, CDR1 is MNHEY and CDR2 is SMNVEV (reference sequence). This CDR3 has 14 residues. For the CDR3, the DNA is TGTGCCAGCAGTTTATACCCCCAGGGGGGAAAACTGTTTTTT. It specifies CASSLYPQGGKLFF.

The chain joins TRBV7-3 to TRBJ2-7; 11 bases agree with TRBD1. The V gene end was trimmed by 3 bases and the J gene end by 2 bases; junction bases not matched to a gene: 3. CDR1 and CDR2 (germline): SGHTA, FQGTGA. This CDR3 is built from 15 residues. CDR3 sequence (DNA): TGTGCCAGCAGCTTGGACAGGGGGCTCCCCTACGAGCAGTACTTC. Amino acid sequence: CASSLDRGLPYEQYF.

The CDR3 DNA is TGTGCCAGCAGCTCTCCCGGGACTAGCGGAGGATCCTACGAGCAGTACTTC. This gives the protein CASSSPGTSGGSYEQYF. The rearrangement joins TRBV11-2 to TRBJ2-7, with 11 bases lining up with TRBD2. V gave up 4 bases and J gave up 1 base; unmatched junction bases: 9. This CDR3 region has 17 residues. The V gene's germline CDR1 is SGHAT and CDR2 FQNNGV.

The V gene is TRBV7-2, the J gene TRBJ2-3; 12 bases are a match to TRBD2. CDR1 and CDR2 from the germline V gene are SGHTA and FQGNSA. The CDR3 has 17 residues. V lost 2 bases and J lost 6; bases outside the gene matches: 9. The CDR3 coding sequence is TGTGCCAGCAGCTTATTTGCTAGCGGGAGGGCCTTGGATACGCAGTATTTT. Translating it yields CASSLFASGRALDTQYF.

The chain recombines TRBV4-3 with TRBJ2-7; 7 bases match TRBD1. The V gene's germline CDR1 is LGHNA and CDR2 YSLEER. The CDR3 loop spans 15 amino acids. The V and J ends lost 2 bases and 5 bases, in that order; junction bases with no gene match: 9. DNA of the CDR3: TGCGCCAGCAGCCAACTAACAGGGGCAGGGAACGAGCAGTACTTC. This gives the protein CASSQLTGAGNEQYF.

This chain connects TRBV28 to TRBJ1-2; D is unresolved. Trimming left V 3 bases short and J 5 bases short, with 10 bases between. Germline CDR1 reads MDHEN; CDR2 reads SYDVKM. This CDR3 comprises 13 residues. For the CDR3, the DNA is TGTGCCAGCAGTTTGTCACTAACTTATGGCTACACCTTC. It translates to CASSLSLTYGYTF.